This T cell receptor beta chain was found in a study of blood T cell repertoires in COVID-19. Whole-study context: Samples of COVID-19 (acute and convalescent) were obtained from the United States, Italy and Spain. T cells, B-cell-depleted T cells, or PBMCs supplied cDNA or gDNA.

Germline V gene lookup returns CDR1 SGHTA and CDR2 FQGTGA. The CDR3 is made up of 14 amino acids. Trimming at V came to 5 bases and at J to 8 bases, leaving 7 bases not matched to a gene. In the authors' workflow: Reference gene primer amplification gave estimated nucleated cell counts. The data were produced by immunoSEQ multiplex PCR, yet TCRdb's version contains in-frame clones alone and is incomplete. That table furnishes V, J and clone size, whereas the DNA furnished D and trimming. Of over 350,000 clones in the sample, 75% to 90% were seen once. Input material: peripheral blood. The clonotype comes from a woman in her 30s with acute or convalescent COVID-19. The genes are TRBV7-3 and TRBJ2-1; 9 nucleotides agree with TRBD2. The CDR3: CASSLSGGWDEQFF. For the CDR3, the DNA is TGTGCCAGCAGCCTTAGCGGGGGATGGGATGAGCAGTTCTTC.